Here is one T cell receptor beta chain with its context. The source of the sample is a study of blood T cell repertoires in COVID-19. Study-wide background: Material from acute and convalescent COVID-19 was sourced from the United States, Italy and Spain.

The germline CDR1 and CDR2 sequences are SGHDT and YYEEEE. V lost 1 base and J 4 bases, leaving 5 bases between the germline ends. CDR3 length equals 12 residues. Libraries were prepared by immunoSEQ multiplex PCR; TCRdb keeps only in-frame clonotypes and omits some of them. Of approximately 210,000 clones listed, about 83% are singletons. The sequenced sample consisted of peripheral blood. V and J are TRBV5-6 and TRBJ1-1, with D unclear. The receptor was isolated from a middle-aged man with active or convalescent COVID-19. CDR3: CASSLSPTEAFF. The CDR3 DNA is TGTGCCAGCAGCTTGAGCCCCACTGAAGCTTTCTTT. The complete variable domain, with remaining parts taken from reference TRBV5-6 and TRBJ1-1, reads DAGVTQSPTHLIKTRGQQVTLRCSPKSGHDTVSWYQQALGQGPQFIFQYYEEEERQRGNFPDRFSGHQFPNYSSELNVNALLLGDSALYLCASSLSPTEAFFGQGTRLTVV.